The 30 T cell receptor beta chains in this list originate from one sample, sequenced in a study of T cell clonality in common variable immunodeficiency. Profiled with immunoSEQ multiplex PCR; TCRdb holds only in-frame clones, not every one. The sample has about 34,000 clones, none seen only once. Their antigens are not known. Study outcomes and limitations: Fewer deletions and N-nucleotide insertions were reportedly seen in common variable immunodeficiency TCR beta sequences.

The sequenced material came from peripheral blood mononuclear cells. The source of these receptors is a human donor with common variable immunodeficiency.

For this clone: The read terminates 3 residues ahead of where the CDR3 ends, so the germline J gene completes it. This sequence joins TRBV2 and TRBJ2-1, with 12 bases fitting TRBD2. V dropped 8 bases and J dropped 1; count of bases not matched to a gene: 3. This CDR3 is 15 amino acids long. Germline assignment: CDR1 SNHLY and CDR2 FYNNEI. CDR3 region: CASGGLAGSYNEQFF. The covered CDR3 bases are TGTGCCAGCGGTGGACTAGCGGGGTCCTACAATGAG.

Regarding this clone: The read is 3 residues too short to cover the CDR3 end, so that end is filled in from the germline J gene. The chain is built from TRBV30 and TRBJ1-5, with D unresolved. Germline CDR1 reads GTSNPN; CDR2 reads SVGIG (reference sequence). CDR3 length: 14 amino acids. Trimming left V 0 bases short and J 1 base short, with 7 bases between. The DNA read from the CDR3 is TGTGCCTGGAGTGTATCAGCGAGCAATCAGCCC. It encodes CAWSVSASNQP. The whole CDR3 sequence is CAWSVSASNQPQHF.

With respect to this clone: The read ends 3 residues shy of where the CDR3 ends; the end is completed using the germline J gene. The rearrangement links TRBV7-2 to TRBJ1-1, with no clear D. V lost 3 bases and J lost 5, with 13 bases in between. The CDR3 has 14 residues. Germline V lookup: CDR1 SGHTA, CDR2 FQGNSA. The CDR3 DNA, read in part, is TGTGCCAGCAGCTTTGCGGGCGCAAGAACTGAA. Translated: CASSFAGARTE. The full CDR3 reads CASSFAGARTEAFF.

This clone was recorded a few times. The read terminates 3 residues before the CDR3 end, so the remaining end is supplied by the germline J gene. The chain carries TRBV7-9 and TRBJ2-5, with D hard to call. The CDR3 extends over 12 amino acids. V was pared by 4 bases and J by 5 bases, with 8 bases between. Germline CDR1 and CDR2: SEHNR and FQNEAQ (reference sequence). CDR3 residues: CASSSLRETQYF. The CDR3 bases that were read are TGTGCCAGCAGCTCCCTTCGGGAGACC.

This clone was detected a few times. The CDR3 end is not reached by the read, which stops 3 residues before it; the germline J gene fills it in. The chain uses TRBV20-1 and TRBJ2-1; 9 bases agree with TRBD2. Germline CDR1 and CDR2: DFQATT and SNEGSKA (reference sequence). Unmatched junction bases numbered 1, after V lost 0 bases and J lost 4 bases. The CDR3 covers 14 residues. Here the CDR3 reads CSARDSGGYNEQFF. The DNA read from the CDR3 is TGCAGTGCTAGAGATAGCGGGGGATACAATGAG.

The table lists this clone with a few counts. The sequenced fragment ends 3 residues before the CDR3 boundary, so the rest is inferred from the germline J gene. The chain joins TRBV30 to TRBJ1-1; D is undetermined. The germline CDR1 and CDR2 sequences are GTSNPN and SVGIG (reference sequence). Between the trimmed V and J ends, which lost 2 bases and 2 bases, there was a span of 9 bases. This CDR3 contains 13 residues. The CDR3 sequence: CAWSKNGNTEAFF. CDR3 DNA (partial): TGTGCCTGGAGTAAGAACGGTAACACTGAA.

In this sample, this clone turned up a few times. The read gets to within 3 residues of the CDR3 end, and the germline J gene fills in the rest. This chain links TRBV10-2 with TRBJ2-1; D is unresolved. Trimming stripped 6 bases from V and 5 bases from J, with 14 bases between. CDR1 and CDR2 from the germline V gene are WSHSY and SAAADI. CDR3 size: 14 residues. CDR3 bases read: TGCGCCAGCAGGAGACGGAACCAGGACAATGAG. Translating gives CASRRRNQDNE. The full CDR3 protein is CASRRRNQDNEQFF.

This clone was counted at least ten times. Coverage ceases 3 residues before the CDR3 finishes, and the germline J gene fills in the end. This chain links TRBV28 with TRBJ2-5, with D unresolved. V lost 2 bases and J 4 bases, leaving 8 bases between the germline ends. The CDR3 contains 13 residues. Germline V gives CDR1 MDHEN, CDR2 SYDVKM. The DNA read from the CDR3 is TGTGCCAGCAGTTTAAAGGCTTTAGAGACC. It specifies CASSLKALET. In full, the CDR3 reads CASSLKALETQYF.

This clone was detected ten times or more. The CDR3 end is not reached by the read, which stops 3 residues before it; the germline J gene fills it in. The rearrangement links TRBV7-2 to TRBJ1-2; 7 positions agree with TRBD1. Germline CDR1 and CDR2: SGHTA and FQGNSA. The CDR3 is 14 residues long. The J segment lost 2 bases and the V segment lost 5 bases, leaving 5 bases of the junction unmatched. This chain's CDR3 is CASSPDRVNYGYTF. The CDR3 DNA, read in part, is TGTGCCAGCAGCCCTGACAGGGTAAACTATGGC.

This clone was seen only a few times. Read data end 3 residues before the CDR3 end; the end is taken from the germline J gene. This chain uses TRBV18 with TRBJ1-2; D gene unclear. Deletions cut 5 bases from V and 1 base from J, with 8 bases between. Germline-derived CDR1 and CDR2 are KGHSH and LQKENI. The CDR3 spans 13 residues. The CDR3 here is CASSAQVNYGYTF. The sequenced part of the CDR3 DNA is TGTGCCAGCTCAGCCCAGGTTAACTATGGC.

This clone was seen repeatedly, ten times or more. The observed sequence ends 3 residues before the CDR3 terminus, with the missing tail filled in from the germline J gene. The V call is TRBV29-1, the J call TRBJ2-5; D may be TRBD2 (6 bases). Trimming stripped 1 base from V and 3 bases from J, with 15 bases between. The CDR3 loop spans 15 amino acids. Germline values: CDR1 SQVTM, CDR2 ANQGSEA. The part of the CDR3 DNA that was read is TGCAGCGTTGAAGGGGACTTCGTGCTAAAAGAGACC. Its protein product is CSVEGDFVLKET. The entire CDR3 is CSVEGDFVLKETQYF.

This clone was recorded at least ten times. The observed sequence ends 3 residues before the CDR3 terminus, with the missing tail filled in from the germline J gene. V and J are TRBV5-1 and TRBJ2-2; weak D call: TRBD2 (6 bases). Trimming removed 0 bases at V and 3 bases at J, with 15 bases between. CDR1 SGHRS and CDR2 YFSETQ come from the germline V gene. The CDR3 length is 17 residues. CDR3 DNA (partial): TGCGCCAGCAGCTTGGCCGGGGGACCCCCGGACACCGGGGAG. Translating it yields CASSLAGGPPDTGE. In full, the CDR3 is CASSLAGGPPDTGELFF.

This clone was counted at least ten times. CDR3 DNA, as far as it was read: TGTGCCAGCAGCTTGGAAGGGGCAGGCACAGATACG. The encoded protein is CASSLEGAGTDT. The entire CDR3 is CASSLEGAGTDTQYF. The chain is built from TRBV5-6 and TRBJ2-3, with TRBD1 as a possible D gene (5 bases). From the germline J gene comes the end of the CDR3, since the read stops 3 residues before it. The CDR3 covers 15 residues. Germline lookup yields CDR1 SGHDT and CDR2 YYEEEE. V lost 0 bases, J lost 1 base, and 9 bases lay in between.

This clone was counted a few times. The read terminates 3 residues ahead of where the CDR3 ends, so the germline J gene completes it. The chain employs TRBV7-6 and TRBJ1-2; 9 positions agree with TRBD1. The V gene's germline CDR1 is SGHVS and CDR2 FNYEAQ. The CDR3 has 14 amino acids. The CDR3 DNA, read in part, is TGTGCCAGCAGCTTAATGGGACAGGGTGGGGAC. Its translation is CASSLMGQGGD. The entire CDR3 protein is CASSLMGQGGDYTF.

This clone was picked up a small number of times. The observed sequence ends 3 residues before the CDR3 terminus, with the missing tail filled in from the germline J gene. V is TRBV7-2 and J is TRBJ2-3, with TRBD1 as a possible D gene (5 bases). The CDR3 extends over 14 amino acids. V lost 7 bases and J 1 base, leaving 12 bases between the germline ends. Germline assignment: CDR1 SGHTA and CDR2 FQGNSA. Partial CDR3 DNA: TGTGCCAGCACCCCATCCAGGGGCACAGATACG. Translating gives CASTPSRGTDT. The entire CDR3 reads CASTPSRGTDTQYF.

This clone was detected many times. The CDR3 bases that were read are TGCAGCGTTGAACGACTAGCGGCGATCTACAATGAG. Its protein is CSVERLAAIYNE. The entire CDR3 sequence reads CSVERLAAIYNEQFF. The chain couples TRBV29-1 to TRBJ2-1, with 9 nucleotides matching TRBD2. The observed sequence ends 3 residues before the CDR3 terminus, with the missing tail filled in from the germline J gene. V lost 2 bases to trimming and J lost 3 bases; unmatched junction nucleotides: 5. The germline CDR1 and CDR2 sequences are SQVTM and ANQGSEA. The CDR3 is made up of 15 amino acids.

As for this clone: The read finishes 3 residues shy of the CDR3 end, and the germline J gene is used to complete it. This rearrangement joins TRBV6-2 or TRBV6-3 to TRBJ1-1, with D perhaps matching TRBD1 (5 bases). Germline-derived CDR1 and CDR2 are MNHEY and SVGEGT. The CDR3 spans 14 residues. Trimming shortened V by 3 bases and J by 5 bases, and 13 bases separated the two germline ends. The CDR3 loop reads CASSYSRGETEAFF. CDR3 DNA, as far as it was read: TGTGCCAGCAGTTATAGTAGGGGAGAGACTGAA.

This clone was seen repeatedly, ten times or more. Read data end 3 residues before the CDR3 end; the end is taken from the germline J gene. The V gene is TRBV28, the J gene TRBJ1-4; tentative D call: TRBD1 (5 bases). CDR1 is MDHEN and CDR2 is SYDVKM in the germline V gene. V was trimmed by 5 bases and J by 5 bases, leaving 15 bases between them. This CDR3 comprises 15 residues. CDR3 DNA (partial): TGTGCCAGCAGTACTTTCAAGACAGAGAATGAAAAA. Its translation: CASSTFKTENEK. The entire CDR3 sequence reads CASSTFKTENEKLFF.

This clone was seen only a few times. Read coverage stops 3 residues before the CDR3 terminus; the germline J gene supplies the remainder. The chain carries TRBV19 and TRBJ2-2; the D is unclear. This CDR3 contains 14 residues. V was trimmed by 6 bases and J by 6 bases, leaving 14 bases between them. CDR1 is LNHDA and CDR2 is SQIVND in the germline V gene (reference sequence). The sequenced CDR3 bases are TGTGCCAGTAGCCTGGTTGCCAGCGCCGGGGAG. Protein sequence: CASSLVASAGE. From start to end, the CDR3 is CASSLVASAGELFF.

This clone was detected ten times or more. The read gets to within 3 residues of the CDR3 end, and the germline J gene fills in the rest. The chain uses TRBV10-1 and TRBJ2-1, with 7 positions matching TRBD2. The germline V gene encodes CDR1 WNHNN and CDR2 SYGVQD (reference sequence). With V trimmed by 6 bases and J by 6 bases, 14 bases remained unmatched. This CDR3 is 16 amino acids long. CDR3 protein: CASSGPGEGPINEQFF. CDR3 DNA, as far as it was read: TGCGCCAGCAGCGGGCCGGGGGAGGGCCCCATCAATGAG.

Note on this clone: The read ends 3 residues shy of where the CDR3 ends; the end is completed using the germline J gene. This chain joins TRBV19 and TRBJ1-6; 8 nucleotides align to TRBD1. The CDR3 is 15 residues long. Unmatched junction bases numbered 5, after V lost 4 bases and J lost 6 bases. Germline-derived CDR1 and CDR2 are LNHDA and SQIVND (reference sequence). The sequenced CDR3 bases are TGTGCCAGTAGTACCCGACAGGGGACTAATTCACCC. As protein: CASSTRQGTNSP. The CDR3 reads in full as CASSTRQGTNSPLHF.

This clone was seen many times. With the read ending 3 residues before the CDR3 end, the germline J gene is used to fill in that end. The rearrangement links TRBV5-4 to TRBJ1-2, with D unresolved. Trimming removed 2 bases from V and 7 bases from J, with 15 bases in between. The germline CDR1 and CDR2 sequences are SGHNT and YYREEE (reference sequence). The CDR3 contains 14 residues. CDR3 sequence: CASSFSHTTGGYTF. Incomplete CDR3 DNA: TGTGCCAGCAGCTTCTCTCATACCACGGGTGGC. Using reference TRBV5-4 and TRBJ1-2 for the parts outside the CDR3, the full variable domain is ETGVTQSPTHLIKTRGQQVTLRCSSQSGHNTVSWYQQALGQGPQFIFQYYREEENGRGNFPPRFSGLQFPNYSSELNVNALELDDSALYLCASSFSHTTGGYTFGSGTRLTVV.

This clone was seen at least ten times. The read ends 3 residues early relative to the CDR3; the germline J gene fills the gap. The rearrangement links TRBV19 to TRBJ1-1; TRBD1 might be the D (6 bases). Trimming took off 3 bases at V and 1 base at J, with 12 bases between the two ends. The germline CDR1 and CDR2 sequences are LNHDA and SQIVND (reference sequence). This CDR3 comprises 15 residues. CDR3 amino acids: CASSIGQRRNTEAFF. CDR3 bases read: TGTGCCAGTAGTATCGGACAGAGAAGGAACACTGAA.

This clone was counted many times. The DNA ends 3 residues before the CDR3 does, and the rest of the CDR3 is filled in from the germline J gene. This rearrangement joins TRBV29-1 to TRBJ2-5, with D hard to call. The V gene's germline CDR1 is SQVTM and CDR2 ANQGSEA. The ends were cut back, 3 bases at V and 1 base at J, with 15 bases in the middle. The CDR3 length is 15 residues. CDR3 amino acids: CSVDGTDQPQETQYF. CDR3 DNA, as far as it was read: TGCAGCGTTGATGGAACAGACCAACCCCAAGAGACC. Using reference TRBV29-1 and TRBJ2-5 for the parts outside the CDR3, the full variable domain is SAVISQKPSRDICQRGTSLTIQCQVDSQVTMMFWYRQQPGQSLTLIATANQGSEATYESGFVIDKFPISRPNLTFSTLTVSNMSPEDSSIYLCSVDGTDQPQETQYFGPGTRLLVL.

A note on this clone: The CDR3 extends 3 residues past the end of the read, so its final part is completed from the germline J gene. This chain uses TRBV19 with TRBJ2-1; 8 bases agree with TRBD1. Trimming removed 4 bases from V and 9 bases from J; junction bases left unmatched: 8. The germline gives CDR1 LNHDA, CDR2 SQIVND (reference sequence). The CDR3 is 14 residues long. The part of the CDR3 DNA that was read is TGTGCCAGTAGTAGTGACAGGGGCCGCAGTGAG. Translation gives CASSSDRGRSE. The entire CDR3 protein reads CASSSDRGRSEQFF. Based on the CDR3 plus reference TRBV19 and TRBJ2-1, the full variable domain is DGGITQSPKYLFRKEGQNVTLSCEQNLNHDAMYWYRQDPGQGLRLIYYSQIVNDFQKGDIAEGYSVSREKKESFPLTVTSAQKNPTAFYLCASSSDRGRSEQFFGPGTRLTVL.

The sample holds many counts of this clone. The CDR3 is cut off 3 residues early in the read; its end comes from the germline J gene. The chain uses TRBV5-1 and TRBJ1-1; D possibly corresponds to TRBD1 (5 bases). CDR1 and CDR2 (germline): SGHRS, YFSETQ. The CDR3 contains 17 residues. V was shortened by 1 base and J by 4 bases, with 20 bases between the two germline ends. CDR3: CASSLYGTGTGGTEAFF. Incomplete CDR3 DNA: TGCGCCAGCAGCTTGTATGGGACCGGGACTGGGGGCACTGAA.

This clone was found many times. The read comes to an end 3 residues before the CDR3 does, leaving the germline J gene to fill in the end. Distinct nucleotide sequences in the sample also encode this CDR3. The chain combines TRBV7-9 with TRBJ2-3; D is possibly TRBD1 (6 bases). The CDR3 runs 15 residues. With 1 base removed from V and 1 base from J, the gap between germline ends came to 9 bases. Germline CDR1 reads SEHNR; CDR2 reads FQNEAQ (reference sequence). The sequenced CDR3 bases are TGTGCCAGCAGCTTAGTGTCAGGGGGCACAGATACG. It translates to CASSLVSGGTDT. In full, the CDR3 reads CASSLVSGGTDTQYF.

In this sample, this clone turned up many times. Coverage ceases 3 residues before the CDR3 finishes, and the germline J gene fills in the end. The chain recombines TRBV5-4 with TRBJ1-2; 7 positions match TRBD1. Trimming took 0 bases from V and 4 from J; bases not matched to a gene: 6. The CDR3 consists of 15 residues. CDR1 SGHNT and CDR2 YYREEE come from the germline V gene (reference sequence). CDR3 sequence reads: CASSLAGQGGYGYTF. The covered CDR3 bases are TGTGCCAGCAGCTTGGCCGGGCAGGGGGGCTATGGC.

This clone was seen a few times. With the read ending 3 residues before the CDR3 end, the germline J gene is used to fill in that end. The chain joins TRBV18 to TRBJ1-5; D may be TRBD1 (5 bases). Trimming took off 1 base at V and 3 bases at J, with 10 bases between the two ends. The germline V gene has CDR1 KGHSH and CDR2 LQKENI. The CDR3 has 15 residues. The sequenced part of the CDR3 DNA is TGTGCCAGCTCACCACGGGGCAACCCCAATCAGCCC. Protein: CASSPRGNPNQP. The whole CDR3 sequence is CASSPRGNPNQPQHF.

This clone was found many times. The read falls 3 residues short of the CDR3 end, and the missing part is taken from the germline J gene. The chain uses TRBV7-9 and TRBJ1-6; D is undetermined. Trimming removed 3 bases at V and 8 bases at J, with 14 bases between. The CDR3 covers 15 residues. Germline V lookup: CDR1 SEHNR, CDR2 FQNEAQ (reference sequence). CDR3 in amino acids: CASSLSSEADSPLHF. Partial CDR3 DNA: TGTGCCAGCAGCTTGTCCAGCGAGGCTGATTCACCC. The full variable domain, rest sourced from reference TRBV7-9 and TRBJ1-6, is DTGVSQNPRHKITKRGQNVTFRCDPISEHNRLYWYRQTLGQGPEFLTYFQNEAQLEKSRLLSDRFSAERPKGSFSTLEIQRTEQGDSAMYLCASSLSSEADSPLHFGNGTRLTVT.